The 25 T cell receptor beta chains below all came from one sample that was sequenced in a study of T cell repertoires in cytomegalovirus infection. TCRdb reprocessed the reads with MiXCR, giving one entry per CDR3 protein. The sample has approximately 270,000 distinct CDR3 sequences; around 20% are singletons. Their recognized antigens are unknown. Sequenced here: cultured PBMCs, sampled from culture after CMV antigen stimulation. The receptors shown here come from a human donor in good health (CMV status not recorded). Some clones in this sample may be carry-over from other donors' samples.

The chain has TRBV19 and TRBJ2-7; the match to TRBD2 covers 11 bases. Per germline, CDR1 LNHDA and CDR2 SQIVND (reference sequence). This CDR3 contains 14 residues. V was pared by 8 bases and J by 2 bases, with 5 bases of the junction left unmatched. The CDR3, as DNA: TGTGCCAGTTCACTAGCGGGAGAAACCTACGAGCAGTACTTC. Amino acid sequence: CASSLAGETYEQYF.

The V call is TRBV5-4, the J call TRBJ2-5, with 13 nucleotides matching TRBD2. Trimming took 4 bases from V and 5 from J; bases not matched to a gene: 8. CDR1 and CDR2 (germline): SGHNT, YYREEE (reference sequence). The CDR3 covers 16 residues. Here the CDR3 DNA reads TGTGCCAGCAGCGCCGGACTAGCGGGAGTCGAGGAGACCCAGTACTTC. The encoded protein is CASSAGLAGVEETQYF.

The DNA for the CDR3 is TGCAGTGCTAGAGATGGGTCGTCGACGCAGTATTTT. This translates into CSARDGSSTQYF. The V call is TRBV20-1, the J call TRBJ2-3; no clear D. Per the germline V gene, CDR1 is DFQATT and CDR2 is SNEGSKA (reference sequence). The V end was cut by 0 bases, the J end by 9 bases, with 10 bases between. The CDR3 has 12 residues.

This clonotype was seen ten or more times. The chain uses TRBV5-4 and TRBJ2-2; D might be TRBD2 (7 bases). Germline V gives CDR1 SGHNT, CDR2 YYREEE (reference sequence). The CDR3 totals 18 residues. Trimming stripped 4 bases from V and 4 bases from J, with 23 bases between. CDR3 sequence (DNA): TGTGCCAGCAGCAAGGGGGGGCAGGGTTCAAGTTCCACCGGGGAGCTGTTTTTT. This gives the protein CASSKGGQGSSSTGELFF.

This chain uses TRBV5-1 with TRBJ2-3; TRBD2 aligns across 14 bases. Germline values: CDR1 SGHRS, CDR2 YFSETQ. The CDR3 is made up of 17 amino acids. V shed 2 bases and J 3 bases; nucleotides not matched to a gene: 5. The CDR3: CASSLPGLAGATDTQYF. CDR3 coding DNA: TGCGCCAGCAGCTTACCGGGACTAGCGGGAGCTACAGATACGCAGTATTTT.

This clonotype was recorded at least ten times. The chain combines TRBV7-2 with TRBJ2-7; D call uncertain. Looked up from germline, CDR1 is SGHTA and CDR2 is FQGNSA. The CDR3 spans 15 residues. Trimming shortened V by 5 bases and J by 6 bases, and 20 bases separated the two germline ends. CDR3 nucleotides: TGTGCCAGCAGCCCTGACCCTGGGCGAGGTAGCGAGCAGTACTTC. Residues: CASSPDPGRGSEQYF.

This clonotype was observed a handful of times. V is TRBV27 and J is TRBJ2-5; TRBD2 matches 9 bases. Germline V lookup: CDR1 MNHEY, CDR2 SMNVEV (reference sequence). The CDR3 sequence is 15 residues long. V was pared by 5 bases and J by 0 bases, with 4 bases of the junction left unmatched. CDR3 coding DNA: TGTGCCAGCAGTAAGGCGGGAGGGTACCAAGAGACCCAGTACTTC. This codes for CASSKAGGYQETQYF.

This clonotype was picked up many times. The chain is built from TRBV6-1 and TRBJ2-5, with 10 bases that match TRBD1. Germline V gives CDR1 MNHNS, CDR2 SASEGT. V was pared by 3 bases and J by 5 bases, with 0 bases of the junction left unmatched. The CDR3 spans 13 residues. The CDR3 sequence: CASSEDRGETQYF. CDR3 DNA sequence: TGTGCCAGCAGTGAGGACAGGGGGGAGACCCAGTACTTC.

This CDR3 is CASSLGQTAGYTF. CDR3 bases: TGTGCCAGCAGCCTCGGCCAAACCGCTGGCTACACCTTC. The V and J genes are TRBV7-9 and TRBJ1-2, with D unclear. Germline V CDR1 and CDR2: SEHNR, FQNEAQ (reference sequence). Deletions cut 5 bases from V and 7 bases from J, with 14 bases between. The length of the CDR3 is 13 residues.

This clonotype showed up just a few times. J is TRBJ2-5 and V is TRBV7-6; 7 nucleotides align to TRBD1. V was clipped by 2 bases and J by 1 base; unmatched bases: 4. CDR1 SGHVS and CDR2 FNYEAQ come from the germline V gene. This CDR3 has 15 residues. The CDR3 spells CASSLFGDSQETQYF. The DNA for the CDR3 is TGTGCCAGCAGCTTATTTGGGGACAGCCAAGAGACCCAGTACTTC.

This clonotype came up a few times. This chain links TRBV9 with TRBJ2-5; perhaps D is TRBD1 or TRBD2 (5 bases each). The CDR3 runs 15 residues. CDR1 is SGDLS, CDR2 YYNGEE, per germline. V shed 0 bases and J shed 5 bases, with 14 bases lying between them. In DNA, the CDR3 is TGTGCCAGCAGCGTAGCTACCGGGGCTAGGGAGACCCAGTACTTC. Translation: CASSVATGARETQYF. Variable domain in full (rest from reference TRBV9 and TRBJ2-5): DSGVTQTPKHLITATGQRVTLRCSPRSGDLSVYWYQQSLDQGLQFLIQYYNGEERAKGNILERFSAQQFPDLHSELNLSSLELGDSALYFCASSVATGARETQYFGPGTRLLVL.

DNA of the CDR3: TGTGCCAGCAGGGGTGGGCGGGAGACCTACAATGAGCAGTTCTTC. Residues: CASRGGRETYNEQFF. The V call is TRBV6-1, the J call TRBJ2-1; 7 nucleotides align to TRBD2. This CDR3 is 15 amino acids long. CDR1 is MNHNS and CDR2 is SASEGT in the germline V gene. The V gene end was trimmed by 6 bases and the J gene end by 2 bases; junction bases not matched to a gene: 7.

This clonotype was observed many times. This chain links TRBV7-6 with TRBJ2-1; 7 bases are a match to TRBD2. With 5 bases clipped from V and 8 bases from J, the junction kept 12 bases outside the gene matches. Germline V gene data show CDR1 as SGHVS and CDR2 as FNYEAQ. The CDR3 is 15 residues long. This CDR3 is CASSARVTSSDEQFF. The DNA of the CDR3 is TGTGCCAGCAGCGCCAGAGTGACTAGCTCGGATGAGCAGTTCTTC.

The table lists this clonotype with a few counts. This chain connects TRBV4-3 to TRBJ2-1, with 7 bases that match TRBD2. Trimming cost V 0 bases and J 4 bases; bases outside gene matches: 3. CDR1 and CDR2 from the germline V gene are LGHNA and YSLEER. The CDR3 length is 15 residues. CDR3 DNA sequence: TGCGCCAGCAGCCAAGACACTAGCGAGTACAATGAGCAGTTCTTC. Protein product: CASSQDTSEYNEQFF.

The CDR3: CASSVSGAGFDISRPDTQYF. In DNA, the CDR3 is TGTGCCAGCAGCGTGTCCGGCGCGGGTTTTGATATCAGTCGACCAGATACGCAGTATTTT. The V and J genes are TRBV9 and TRBJ2-3; a possible D gene is TRBD2 (5 bases). Germline CDR1 SGDLS, CDR2 YYNGEE. The CDR3 sequence is 20 residues long. V was pared by 2 bases and J by 4 bases, with 29 bases between.

The V and J genes are TRBV7-9 and TRBJ2-5; D call uncertain. The CDR3 runs to 14 residues. Germline V gene data show CDR1 as SEHNR and CDR2 as FQNEAQ (reference sequence). Trimming removed 2 bases at V and 1 base at J, with 8 bases between. In DNA form, the CDR3 reads TGTGCCAGCAGCTTATCGGTGATCCAAGAGACCCAGTACTTC. Its protein is CASSLSVIQETQYF.

This clonotype was observed at least ten times. The rearrangement joins TRBV7-9 to TRBJ1-6, with 8 bases aligning to TRBD1. V lost 5 bases to trimming and J lost 5 bases; unmatched junction nucleotides: 5. CDR1 SEHNR and CDR2 FQNEAQ come from the germline V gene (reference sequence). This CDR3 contains 15 residues. Written as DNA, the CDR3 is TGTGCCAGCAGCCCCGGACAGGGCGATAATTCACCCCTCCACTTT. Translating it yields CASSPGQGDNSPLHF.

This chain links TRBV19 with TRBJ2-7, with D tentatively TRBD1 or TRBD2 (6 bases each). The CDR3 totals 13 residues. V was shortened by 3 bases and J by 3 bases, with 9 bases between the two germline ends. The germline V gene has CDR1 LNHDA and CDR2 SQIVND (reference sequence). The CDR3 coding sequence is TGTGCCAGTAGTATCGGAGGGGGCTACGAGCAGTACGTC. Translation: CASSIGGGYEQYV.

This clonotype appeared a few times. This sequence joins TRBV7-8 and TRBJ2-1; perhaps TRBD2 as D (5 bases). This CDR3 spans 15 amino acids. Germline V gene sequence: CDR1 SGHVS, CDR2 FQNEAQ. Trimming took off 4 bases at V and 8 bases at J, with 18 bases between the two ends. CDR3 bases: TGTGCCAGCAGCTCCAGGACTTTACGGGTGGATGAGCAGTTCTTC. It is translated as CASSSRTLRVDEQFF. Drawing the rest from reference TRBV7-8 and TRBJ2-1, the complete variable domain is GAGVSQSPRYKVAKRGQDVALRCDPISGHVSLFWYQQALGQGPEFLTYFQNEAQLDKSGLPSDRFFAERPEGSVSTLKIQRTQQEDSAVYLCASSSRTLRVDEQFFGPGTRLTVL.

V usage is TRBV12-3 or TRBV12-4 and J usage is TRBJ2-7; 7 bases agree with TRBD1. J was trimmed by 6 bases and V by 6 bases; bases with no gene match: 8. CDR3 length equals 13 residues. Here the CDR3 reads CASRLGTASEQYF. In DNA form, the CDR3 reads TGTGCCAGCAGACTCGGGACAGCCTCCGAGCAGTACTTC.

This clonotype has at least ten counts. The chain recombines TRBV7-2 with TRBJ2-1; D is ambiguous. Trimming left V 1 base short and J 8 bases short, with 3 bases between. The CDR3 is made up of 11 amino acids. Germline lookup yields CDR1 SGHTA and CDR2 FQGNSA. CDR3 bases: TGTGCCAGCAGCTTAGGTCATGAGCAGTTCTTC. This sequence encodes CASSLGHEQFF.

This clonotype appeared a few times. The rearrangement joins TRBV29-1 to TRBJ2-7; 13 bases fit TRBD2. CDR1 and CDR2 (germline): SQVTM, ANQGSEA. This CDR3 is built from 13 residues. V shed 5 bases and J 6 bases; nucleotides not matched to a gene: 4. The CDR3 region is CSVRTSGSGEQYF. In nucleotides, the CDR3 is TGCAGCGTTCGGACTAGCGGGAGTGGCGAGCAGTACTTC.

This clonotype was seen ten or more times. The rearrangement joins TRBV7-3 to TRBJ2-2; 7 nucleotides line up with TRBD2. The J segment lost 4 bases and the V segment lost 8 bases, leaving 7 bases of the junction unmatched. Per germline, CDR1 SGHTA and CDR2 FQGTGA. The CDR3 is 14 residues long. In DNA form, the CDR3 reads TGTGCCAGCCGAGCGGGGTCCGGCACCGGGGAGCTGTTTTTT. This translates into CASRAGSGTGELFF.

This clonotype was counted ten times or more. V usage is TRBV28 and J usage is TRBJ1-2; D gene uncertain. V lost 3 bases, J lost 7 bases, and 12 bases lay in between. The germline V gene encodes CDR1 MDHEN and CDR2 SYDVKM. This CDR3 region has 13 residues. Here the CDR3 reads CASSFGGRGGYTF. DNA for the CDR3: TGTGCCAGCAGTTTCGGAGGACGGGGTGGCTACACCTTC.

In this sample, this clonotype turned up a few times. The chain combines TRBV6-2 or TRBV6-3 with TRBJ2-2; D possibly corresponds to TRBD1 (6 bases). This CDR3 has 17 amino acids. The germline gives CDR1 MNHEY, CDR2 SVGEGT. V was shortened by 4 bases and J by 0 bases, with 15 bases between the two germline ends. Written as DNA, the CDR3 is TGTGCCAGCAGTTTAATTCCAGGACAGACGAACACCGGGGAGCTGTTTTTT. This gives the protein CASSLIPGQTNTGELFF.